Described below is a single T cell receptor beta chain sequence and its context. As yet, its antigen is unknown. V was shortened by 2 bases and J by 8 bases, with 13 bases between the two germline ends. The germline CDR1 and CDR2 sequences are ENHRY and SYGVKD. This CDR3 has 14 residues. The record originates from a study of PD-1 blockade in classical Hodgkin lymphoma. The study's findings and limits: Nivolumab initiated under 1 year post-ASCT led to patient exclusion. Prior to therapy, complete responders displayed diversity much like that of newly diagnosed patients.

Every patient had relapsed following autologous stem cell transplantation, and cohorts differed in brentuximab vedotin exposure. Best responses were complete response, partial response or progressive disease. Measured with immunoSEQ multiplex PCR; TCRdb has only the in-frame clones, and not every one. Of 90,000 to 100,000 clones detected, roughly 80% appear once; the ten largest clones hold less than 20%. This TCR was recovered from a human donor with classical Hodgkin lymphoma. Sequenced material: peripheral blood mononuclear cells (PBMCs), taken before the second cycle of nivolumab. The V and J genes are TRBV10-3 and TRBJ2-1, with a tentative D call TRBD1 (6 bases). CDR3 protein: CAISEGQQGDEQFF. DNA for the CDR3: TGTGCCATCAGTGAGGGACAGCAGGGCGATGAGCAGTTCTTC.